Each of the 12 T cell receptor beta chains below was sequenced from the same sample in a study of regulatory T cells in long-lasting Graves disease. Researchers made TCR beta libraries by using iRepertoire HTBI primers and running Arm-PCR on CDR3 regions. TCRdb passed the multiplex PCR reads through MiXCR, listing each CDR3 protein once. The sample carries roughly 420,000 distinct CDR3 sequences, around 15% recorded once. Time point: newly diagnosed GD, antithyroid drugs for less than 3 months. The authors made the TCR library using RNA they extracted from PBMCs. The data also belong to a second study, concerning T cells in Graves' hyperthyroidism and ophthalmopathy.

This specimen was peripheral blood mononuclear cells (PBMCs), taken at new diagnosis, from a patient treated with antithyroid drugs. Source of these receptors: a woman younger than 30 with Graves disease.

The chain combines TRBV7-2 with TRBJ2-2, with a weak D call TRBD1 (6 bases). Germline V gene sequence: CDR1 SGHTA, CDR2 FQGNSA. The V end was cut by 4 bases, the J end by 7 bases, with 16 bases between. CDR3 size: 15 residues. CDR3 bases: TGTGCCAGCAGCTACAGCACAGGGTTCGGCGGGGAGCTGTTTTTT. Translated, it gives CASSYSTGFGGELFF.

In DNA, the CDR3 is TGTGCCAGCAGCGTCGACAGACATTCCTACGAGCAGTACTTC. It translates to CASSVDRHSYEQYF. This chain joins TRBV9 and TRBJ2-7, with D tentatively TRBD1 (5 bases). The V and J ends lost 2 bases and 1 base respectively, with 10 bases between them. Germline CDR1 SGDLS, CDR2 YYNGEE. This CDR3 has 14 residues.

This clonotype came up many times. The rearrangement links TRBV28 to TRBJ1-5; D call uncertain. This CDR3 has 12 residues. V gave up 6 bases and J gave up 6 bases, with 9 bases separating them. From germline, CDR1 is MDHEN and CDR2 SYDVKM. The CDR3 protein is CASSPRAQPQHF. Here the CDR3 DNA reads TGTGCCAGCAGCCCCCGGGCTCAGCCCCAGCATTTT. Complete variable domain (other parts from reference TRBV28 and TRBJ1-5): DVKVTQSSRYLVKRTGEKVFLECVQDMDHENMFWYRQDPGLGLRLIYFSYDVKMKEKGDIPEGYSVSREKKERFSLILESASTNQTSMYLCASSPRAQPQHFGDGTRLSIL.

Ten or more counts support this clonotype. This chain uses TRBV28 with TRBJ2-7, with D possibly being TRBD1 or TRBD2 (5 bases each). This CDR3 region has 17 residues. Trimming cost V 3 bases and J 3 bases, with 21 bases left between them. In germline, CDR1 is MDHEN, CDR2 SYDVKM. The CDR3 coding sequence is TGTGCCAGCAGTTTCCGATCCGGGACCTCACTTGGCTACGAGCAGTACTTC. This encodes CASSFRSGTSLGYEQYF.

The V call is TRBV5-1, the J call TRBJ1-1; D remains unclear. Germline assignment: CDR1 SGHRS and CDR2 YFSETQ. V was trimmed by 1 base and J by 4 bases, leaving 17 bases between them. The CDR3 covers 16 residues. The chain's CDR3 is CASSLFAGGLGTEAFF. DNA for the CDR3: TGCGCCAGCAGCTTGTTTGCAGGAGGGTTGGGCACTGAAGCTTTCTTT.

J is TRBJ2-2 and V is TRBV11-2, with 7 bases matching TRBD1. Germline CDR1 and CDR2: SGHAT and FQNNGV. V shed 5 bases, J shed 4 bases, and the junction held 4 bases outside the gene matches. The CDR3 length is 14 residues. In DNA form, the CDR3 reads TGTGCCAGCAGCCAACAGGGGAGCACCGGGGAGCTGTTTTTT. It codes for CASSQQGSTGELFF.

The gene calls are TRBV24-1 and TRBJ2-7; a weak D match, TRBD1 (6 bases). The CDR3 covers 15 residues. The V gene lost 5 bases and the J gene lost 5 bases, with 18 bases spanning the gap. Germline CDR1 is KGHDR and CDR2 is SFDVKD. CDR3: CATSAADSFRHEQYF. CDR3 nucleotide sequence: TGTGCCACCAGTGCCGCGGACAGCTTTCGACACGAGCAGTACTTC.

This clonotype appeared many times. The genes are TRBV29-1 and TRBJ2-7, with TRBD2 identical over 8 bases. There are 12 residues in the CDR3. Trimming cost V 4 bases and J 4 bases; bases outside gene matches: 3. Germline lookup yields CDR1 SQVTM and CDR2 ANQGSEA. The CDR3 DNA reads as TGCAGCGTTGTAGCGGGAATTTACGAGCAGTACTTC. Amino acids: CSVVAGIYEQYF.

To note about this clonotype: A much larger clone differs by one base, so this may be a read error. This sequence joins TRBV29-1 and TRBJ1-5; D call uncertain. Germline V lookup: CDR1 SQVTM, CDR2 ANQGSEA. There are 14 residues in the CDR3. V was trimmed by 5 bases and J by 1 base, leaving 12 bases between them. The CDR3 protein is CSVQAGSSNQPQHF. CDR3 coding DNA: TGCAGCGTTCAAGCAGGTAGCAGCAATCAGCCCCAGCATTTT.

The V call is TRBV7-9, the J call TRBJ2-1; 10 bases are shared with TRBD2. The germline CDR1 and CDR2 sequences are SEHNR and FQNEAQ (reference sequence). Unmatched junction bases numbered 7, after V lost 6 bases and J lost 2 bases. The CDR3 runs to 16 residues. The CDR3 coding sequence is TGTGCCAGCAGTTGGACTAGCGGAGACACCTACAATGAGCAGTTCTTC. Amino acids: CASSWTSGDTYNEQFF. The variable domain in full, completed from reference TRBV7-9 and TRBJ2-1, reads DTGVSQNPRHKITKRGQNVTFRCDPISEHNRLYWYRQTLGQGPEFLTYFQNEAQLEKSRLLSDRFSAERPKGSFSTLEIQRTEQGDSAMYLCASSWTSGDTYNEQFFGPGTRLTVL.

In its sample, this clonotype was seen once. The chain carries TRBV19 and TRBJ1-4, with 8 bases aligning to TRBD1. The CDR3 length is 13 residues. The germline V gene encodes CDR1 LNHDA and CDR2 SQIVND (reference sequence). V trimming: 8 bases; J trimming: 6 bases; junction bases outside the gene matches: 5. The CDR3 DNA follows: TGTGCCAGTTCCAGGGGGCCTGATGAAAAACTGTTTTTT. Amino acid sequence: CASSRGPDEKLFF.

The sample holds many counts of this clonotype. The V gene is TRBV20-1, the J gene TRBJ1-5; a possible D gene is TRBD1 (6 bases). The CDR3 spans 13 residues. V shed 6 bases and J shed 6 bases, with 15 bases lying between them. Per the germline V gene, CDR1 is DFQATT and CDR2 is SNEGSKA (reference sequence). Here the CDR3 DNA reads TGCAGTGCAAGGACAGTCCTCGGTCAGCCCCAGCATTTT. Amino acid sequence: CSARTVLGQPQHF.